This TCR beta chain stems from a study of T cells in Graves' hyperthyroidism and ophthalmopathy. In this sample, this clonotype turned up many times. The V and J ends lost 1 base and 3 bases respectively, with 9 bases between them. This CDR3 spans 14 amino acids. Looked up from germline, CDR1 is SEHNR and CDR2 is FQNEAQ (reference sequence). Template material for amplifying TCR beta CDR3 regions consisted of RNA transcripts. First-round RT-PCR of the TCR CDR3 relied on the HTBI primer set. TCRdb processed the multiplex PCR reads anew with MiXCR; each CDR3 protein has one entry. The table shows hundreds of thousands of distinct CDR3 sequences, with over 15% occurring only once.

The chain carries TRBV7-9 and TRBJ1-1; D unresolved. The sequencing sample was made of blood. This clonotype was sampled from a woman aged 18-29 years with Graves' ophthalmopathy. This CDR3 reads CASSLVSDDTEAFF. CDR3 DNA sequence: TGTGCCAGCAGCTTAGTATCCGATGACACTGAAGCTTTCTTT.